This T cell receptor (beta chain) was sequenced in a study of blood T cell repertoires in COVID-19. The protocol was immunoSEQ multiplex PCR, while the TCRdb copy is restricted to in-frame clones and leaves out a portion. The sample shows about 170,000 clones, approximately 84% of them seen only once. The sample consisted of peripheral blood. The sequence derives from a woman older than 75 with COVID-19, enrolled during active disease.

The CDR3 here is CASSLSGSRSYEQYF. The CDR3 nucleotides are TGTGCCAGCAGCCTTAGCGGGAGTCGCTCCTACGAGCAGTACTTC. The chain combines TRBV7-2 with TRBJ2-7, with TRBD2 matching over 9 bases. V shed 5 bases, J shed 0 bases, and the junction held 5 bases outside the gene matches. This CDR3 region has 15 residues. Germline CDR1 reads SGHTA; CDR2 reads FQGNSA.